This T cell receptor (beta chain) was profiled in a study of blood T cell repertoires in COVID-19. As for the study in general: The samples span acute and convalescent COVID-19 from the United States, Italy and Spain. PBMCs, B-cell-depleted T cells, or T cells provided the cDNA or gDNA that made up the material.

Germline V gives CDR1 LGHNA, CDR2 YSLEER. J was trimmed by 7 bases and V by 1 base; bases with no gene match: 9. This CDR3 region has 16 residues. Under the authors' procedure: Counts of nucleated cells, estimated from reference gene primer amplification, were obtained. Profiling relied on immunoSEQ multiplex PCR, and the TCRdb table lists in-frame clones only, not all of them. V and J calls and clone size are as listed in that table; D and trimming were resolved from the DNA. The repertoire holds just over 25,000 clones, with under 90% as singletons. This clone was seen a single time. This TCR was recovered from a human donor in a cohort sampled during active COVID-19. The sequencing sample was made of peripheral blood. The chain carries TRBV4-3 and TRBJ2-2; TRBD2 aligns across 7 bases. The CDR3 is CASSQGGLGGHGELFF. As DNA, the CDR3 is TGCGCCAGCAGCCAAGGTGGACTAGGTGGGCACGGGGAGCTGTTTTTT.